These T cell receptor beta chains were read from a single sample in a study of early T cells in non-severe SARS-CoV-2 infection. TCRdb reprocessed the 5' RACE reads with MiXCR, giving one entry per CDR3 protein. The table records about 60,000 distinct CDR3 sequences, around 14% of them present only once. Specimen: whole blood, collected at baseline. The receptors derive from an adult who was a healthcare worker with PCR-confirmed SARS-CoV-2 infection or an uninfected control (not recorded which). CDR3s include the opening cysteine and the closing phenylalanine or tryptophan. Each record gives: V gene, clone size, J gene, D gene, CDR3 protein, CDR3 DNA. D genes are given only for firm matches. The size entry is marked missing in some rows and otherwise reads once, few, many or a size class.

TRBV18	-	TRBJ2-1	-	CASSQQGGDEQFF	TGTGCCAGCTCACAACAGGGAGGCGATGAGCAGTTCTTC
TRBV5-1	few	TRBJ2-7	TRBD2	CASWLGTSGITYEQYF	TGCGCCAGCTGGCTTGGGACTAGCGGGATTACCTACGAGCAGTACTTC
TRBV3-1	many	TRBJ2-7	-	CASSRPGTGPEQYF	TGTGCCAGCAGCCGCCCCGGGACTGGGCCCGAGCAGTACTTC
TRBV28	few	TRBJ2-6	-	CASSLVGISGANVLTF	TGTGCCAGCAGTTTAGTCGGTATCTCTGGGGCCAACGTCCTGACTTTC
TRBV9	-	TRBJ1-2	TRBD1	CASSPPQGSPGYTF	TGTGCCAGCAGCCCCCCACAGGGGTCGCCTGGCTACACCTTC
TRBV19	many	TRBJ1-2	TRBD1	CASRHPPFRQGANYGYTF	TGTGCCAGTAGACACCCCCCCTTTCGACAGGGGGCTAACTATGGCTACACCTTC
TRBV24-1	-	TRBJ2-1	TRBD1	CATSDPGTGNNEQFF	TGTGCCACCAGTGATCCGGGGACAGGGAACAATGAGCAGTTCTTC
TRBV25-1	few	TRBJ2-3	-	CASSLRVTDTQYF	TGTGCCAGTTCTCTCAGGGTCACAGATACGCAGTATTTT
TRBV7-8	many	TRBJ2-7	-	CASSLAPGRAEQYF	TGTGCCAGCAGCTTAGCCCCCGGCCGGGCCGAGCAGTACTTC
TRBV12-3/TRBV12-4	few	TRBJ2-5	-	CASSPSGWSEETQYF	TGTGCCAGCAGTCCTTCAGGTTGGTCCGAAGAGACCCAGTACTTC
TRBV11-2	many	TRBJ2-3	-	CASTSEGTSTDTQYF	TGTGCCAGCACTTCGGAGGGAACCAGCACAGATACGCAGTATTTT
TRBV18	-	TRBJ2-5	-	CASSQGILQETQYF	TGTGCCAGCTCACAGGGGATTCTCCAAGAGACCCAGTACTTC
TRBV15	-	TRBJ1-1	-	CATSREGFEAFF	TGTGCCACCAGCAGAGAAGGGTTTGAAGCTTTCTTT
TRBV28	few	TRBJ2-3	TRBD2	CASSPSSGDTDTQYF	TGTGCCAGCAGTCCGTCCAGCGGGGACACAGATACGCAGTATTTT
TRBV20-1	few	TRBJ1-1	TRBD1	CSAREPGQGRKAFF	TGCAGTGCTAGGGAACCGGGACAGGGACGGAAAGCTTTCTTT
TRBV9	few	TRBJ1-6	-	CASSLEGNRVDSPLHF	TGTGCCAGCAGCCTGGAAGGCAACAGAGTGGATTCACCCCTCCACTTT
TRBV19	-	TRBJ2-3	TRBD2	CASSMTSGVEGDTQYF	TGTGCCAGTAGTATGACTAGCGGGGTAGAAGGAGATACGCAGTATTTT
TRBV6-4	few	TRBJ2-6	TRBD1	CASSPDRAGANVLTF	TGTGCCAGCAGTCCCGACAGGGCTGGGGCCAACGTCCTGACTTTC
TRBV5-4	many	TRBJ1-6	-	CASSLSRLPREAFYRRRNSPLHF	TGTGCCAGCAGCTTGTCCCGGCTCCCAAGAGAGGCATTTTACAGAAGGAGGAATTCACCCCTCCACTTT
TRBV18	-	TRBJ2-6	TRBD1	CASSSGQGVSGANVLTF	TGTGCCAGCTCATCGGGACAGGGGGTGTCTGGGGCCAACGTCCTGACTTTC
TRBV5-4	-	TRBJ2-1	-	CASSPGQGYNEQFF	TGTGCCAGCAGCCCTGGTCAGGGGTACAATGAGCAGTTCTTC
TRBV12-3/TRBV12-4	-	TRBJ1-1	-	CASSPTNGELNTEAFF	TGTGCCAGCAGTCCAACCAACGGGGAACTGAACACTGAAGCTTTCTTT